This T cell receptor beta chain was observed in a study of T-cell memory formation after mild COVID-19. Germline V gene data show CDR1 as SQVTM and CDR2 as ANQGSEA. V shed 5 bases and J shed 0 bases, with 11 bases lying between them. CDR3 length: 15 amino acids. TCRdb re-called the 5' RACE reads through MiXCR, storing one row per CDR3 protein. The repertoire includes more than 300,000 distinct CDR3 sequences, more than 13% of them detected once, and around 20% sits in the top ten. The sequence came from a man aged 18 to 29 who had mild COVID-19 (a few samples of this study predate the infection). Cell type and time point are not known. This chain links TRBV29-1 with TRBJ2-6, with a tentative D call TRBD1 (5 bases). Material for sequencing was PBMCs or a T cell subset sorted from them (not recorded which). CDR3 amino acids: CSVSDRISGANVLTF. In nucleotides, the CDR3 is TGCAGCGTTTCTGACAGAATCTCTGGGGCCAACGTCCTGACTTTC.